This T cell receptor (beta chain) was sequenced in a study of patients and donors after allogeneic stem cell transplantation. From germline, CDR1 is SGHAT and CDR2 FQNNGV. This CDR3 has 12 amino acids. V gave up 3 bases and J gave up 8 bases, with 10 bases separating them. MiXCR, run by TCRdb on the RT-PCR reads, gives a single entry per CDR3 protein. The table lists 150,000 to 250,000 distinct CDR3 sequences, less than 45% of them singletons, with 33% in the top ten. The chain joins TRBV11-2 to TRBJ1-1; no clear D gene. The receptor was isolated from a human donor who was either an allogeneic HSCT recipient or a stem cell or donor lymphocyte infusion donor (not recorded which). It is not recorded whose cells these are; they may come from a transplant donor. Sequencing was performed on blood, either unsorted or a sorted T cell fraction (not recorded which). In DNA, the CDR3 is TGTGCCAGCAGCTTTGCGACAATCGAAGCTTTCTTT. It yields the protein CASSFATIEAFF.